This TCR beta chain was sequenced during a study of shared T cell receptors in the human thymus. This table comes from immunoSEQ multiplex PCR, and its TCRdb copy is limited to in-frame clones, with some not included. Of 650,000 to 950,000 clones listed, approximately 83% were seen once; the top ten hold around 0.01%. The CDR3 loop spans 16 amino acids. Germline trimming cut 1 base from V and 5 bases from J; bases unmatched to any gene: 8. CDR1 and CDR2 (germline): MGHRA, YSYEKL. The sample also formed part of further work on human thymus T cells. In that study: Surgeons resected thymus tissue during corrective heart surgery. Related research described thymic repertoires that were highly overlapping among unrelated individuals.

The source of this sequence is a girl less than two years old with a congenital heart defect. Sequencing was done on a sample of thymocytes. The genes are TRBV4-1 and TRBJ1-2; 9 bases are shared with TRBD1. The CDR3 DNA reads as TGCGCCAGCAGCCAAGTAGGACAGGGGCCCGCGTATGGCTACACCTTC. Translated: CASSQVGQGPAYGYTF.